This T cell receptor (beta chain) was observed in a study of T-cell memory formation after mild COVID-19. For the study at large: Clusters were largely donor specific.

Findings of the study overall: Memory cells collected pre-infection included some clones that later responded, suggesting cross-reactive memory joined. Clones which contracted sat mainly in CM and EM if CD4+, and in EMRA if CD8+.

Constant-segment primers served in 5'RACE that generated TCR alpha and TCR beta cDNA libraries bearing sample barcodes and UMIs. In TCRdb, the 5' RACE reads were re-called with MiXCR into one record per CDR3 protein. The data contain about 400,000 distinct CDR3 sequences, 15% to 20% of them singletons. Of note for this clonotype: Its antigen is as yet unknown.

Specimen: PBMCs or a T cell subset sorted from them (not recorded which). The receptor was derived from a young man who had mild COVID-19 (a few samples of this study predate the infection). Cell type and time point are not known.

The CDR3: CASSPGHRGYEQYF. The CDR3 DNA reads as TGTGCCAGCTCACCGGGCCACCGGGGTTACGAGCAGTACTTC. The J gene is TRBJ2-7, the V gene TRBV18; possibly TRBD2 for D (5 bases). Per the germline V gene, CDR1 is KGHSH and CDR2 is LQKENI. Between the trimmed V and J ends, which lost 3 bases and 4 bases, there was a span of 13 bases. This CDR3 is 14 amino acids long.